Sequencing of this TCR beta chain was carried out in a study of T cell responses to AZD1222 COVID-19 vaccine. The CDR3 has 15 amino acids. CDR1 and CDR2 from the germline V gene are SNHLY and FYNNEI. The V end lost 1 base, the J end lost 6 bases, and 13 bases lay between the germline ends. The data were produced by immunoSEQ multiplex PCR, yet TCRdb's version contains in-frame clones alone and is incomplete. The data hold some 110,000 clones, with around 88% observed a single time. Second-dose groups at about 4 or about 12 weeks were pooled. The clonotype was recovered from an adult who received the AZD1222 COVID-19 vaccine. This specimen consisted of peripheral blood, obtained 28 days after the second AZD1222 dose. The J gene is TRBJ1-5, the V gene TRBV2; TRBD1 is a possible D gene (5 bases). DNA for the CDR3: TGTGCCAGCAGTGAAGGCTCAGGGTATCGTCAGCCCCAGCATTTT. This codes for CASSEGSGYRQPQHF.